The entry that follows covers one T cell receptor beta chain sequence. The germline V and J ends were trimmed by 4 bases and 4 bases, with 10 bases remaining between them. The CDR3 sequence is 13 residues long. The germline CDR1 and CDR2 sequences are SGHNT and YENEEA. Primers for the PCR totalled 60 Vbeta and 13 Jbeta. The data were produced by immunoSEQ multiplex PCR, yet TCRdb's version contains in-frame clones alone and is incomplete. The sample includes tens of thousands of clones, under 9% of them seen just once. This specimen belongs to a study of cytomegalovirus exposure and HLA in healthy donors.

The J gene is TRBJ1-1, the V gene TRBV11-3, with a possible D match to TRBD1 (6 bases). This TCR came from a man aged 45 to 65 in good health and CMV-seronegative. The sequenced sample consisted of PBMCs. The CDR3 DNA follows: TGTGCCAGCAGCTCCACGGACAGCACTGAAGCTTTCTTT. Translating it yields CASSSTDSTEAFF.